The next 13 T cell receptor beta chains were all read from a single sample in a study of CD8+ T cells in alopecia areata. cDNA reverse transcribed from extracted RNA served as the sequencing template. Clones were sequenced by immunoSEQ multiplex PCR, and TCRdb holds only the in-frame ones, with some missing. The sample lists under 250,000 clones; around three fifths were seen once. The sample was CD8+ T cells sorted from blood. The receptors come from a human donor in good health.

In this sample, this clone turned up a few times. The V gene is TRBV13, the J gene TRBJ1-2, with D possibly matching TRBD1 (5 bases). The CDR3 loop spans 13 amino acids. V lost 8 bases and J 4 bases, leaving 14 bases between the germline ends. Germline loops: CDR1 PRHDT, CDR2 FYEKMQ (reference sequence). The CDR3 loop is CASGRSGFYGYTF. CDR3 DNA: TGTGCCAGCGGGAGGTCAGGGTTCTATGGCTACACCTTC.

The V gene is TRBV9, the J gene TRBJ2-3; TRBD2 matches at 8 bases. The V gene end was trimmed by 4 bases and the J gene end by 2 bases; junction bases not matched to a gene: 6. CDR3 size: 15 residues. CDR1 is SGDLS and CDR2 is YYNGEE in the germline V gene. CDR3 nucleotide sequence: TGTGCCAGCAGCATAACTAGCGGCGCCACAGATACGCAGTATTTT. Protein sequence: CASSITSGATDTQYF.

V usage is TRBV2 and J usage is TRBJ2-3, with 11 positions matching TRBD2. With V trimmed by 7 bases and J by 2 bases, 2 bases remained unmatched. CDR3 length equals 14 residues. The germline gives CDR1 SNHLY, CDR2 FYNNEI. This CDR3 reads CASTGLAATDTQYF. As DNA, the CDR3 is TGTGCCAGCACGGGACTAGCGGCCACAGATACGCAGTATTTT.

The V call is TRBV13, the J call TRBJ2-7, with TRBD1 identical over 8 bases. Trimming took 3 bases from V and 6 from J; bases not matched to a gene: 1. Germline assignment: CDR1 PRHDT and CDR2 FYEKMQ (reference sequence). The CDR3 consists of 12 residues. The CDR3 coding sequence is TGTGCCAGCAGCTTGACAGGGGCCGAGCAGTACTTC. This sequence encodes CASSLTGAEQYF.

The chain couples TRBV9 to TRBJ1-6, with D possibly TRBD1 on 5 matching bases. The V and J ends lost 3 bases and 7 bases respectively, with 11 bases between them. This CDR3 contains 14 residues. Looked up from germline, CDR1 is SGDLS and CDR2 is YYNGEE. CDR3 loop: CASSERGRNSPLHF. The CDR3 nucleotides are TGTGCCAGCAGCGAGCGGGGGAGGAATTCACCCCTCCACTTT.

The CDR3: CASSPGLGEAFF. DNA of the CDR3: TGTGCCAGCAGCCCCGGACTGGGTGAAGCTTTCTTT. V and J are TRBV7-8 and TRBJ1-1; D gene uncertain. The CDR3 is 12 amino acids. Per germline, CDR1 SGHVS and CDR2 FQNEAQ. Deletions cut 5 bases from V and 7 bases from J, with 11 bases between.

This clone was picked up a small number of times. The chain uses TRBV18 and TRBJ2-3; a possible D gene is TRBD2 (6 bases). The V and J ends lost 6 bases and 0 bases respectively, with 13 bases between them. Germline CDR1 is KGHSH and CDR2 is LQKENI. The CDR3 is 15 residues long. The CDR3 DNA follows: TGTGCCAGCTCCAAGTCCGGGACTAGCACAGATACGCAGTATTTT. Translation gives CASSKSGTSTDTQYF.

The chain uses TRBV15 and TRBJ1-3; D perhaps matches TRBD1 (6 bases). Trimming took off 5 bases at V and 2 bases at J, with 13 bases between the two ends. CDR3 length: 15 amino acids. Per the germline V gene, CDR1 is LNHNV and CDR2 is YYDKDF (reference sequence). Here the CDR3 reads CATSPKTGTGNTIYF. Here the CDR3 DNA reads TGTGCCACCAGCCCAAAGACAGGCACTGGAAACACCATATATTTT.

This rearrangement joins TRBV6-6 to TRBJ2-4, with a tentative D call TRBD1 (6 bases). Germline lookup yields CDR1 MNHNY and CDR2 SVGAGI (reference sequence). The V end was cut by 3 bases, the J end by 8 bases, with 11 bases between. CDR3 size: 13 residues. CDR3 amino acids: CASSYSPGDIQYF. For the CDR3, the DNA is TGTGCCAGCAGTTATTCCCCAGGGGACATTCAGTACTTC.

The chain carries TRBV2 and TRBJ2-1, with 7 bases that match TRBD2. The CDR3 sequence is 13 residues long. CDR1 SNHLY and CDR2 FYNNEI come from the germline V gene. V lost 6 bases to trimming and J lost 6 bases; unmatched junction nucleotides: 5. CDR3 coding DNA: TGTGCCAGCAGGGGGGGGAGTGCCAATGAGCAGTTCTTC. Its protein product is CASRGGSANEQFF.

This clone was seen a handful of times. This rearrangement joins TRBV9 to TRBJ2-1; 9 nucleotides match TRBD2. The CDR3 spans 14 residues. CDR1 is SGDLS, CDR2 YYNGEE, per germline. J was trimmed by 6 bases and V by 7 bases; bases with no gene match: 8. CDR3 sequence reads: CASGLAGAGNEQFF. CDR3 nucleotides: TGTGCCAGCGGATTAGCGGGGGCGGGCAATGAGCAGTTCTTC.

V gene TRBV19 combines with J gene TRBJ2-7, with 9 bases identical to TRBD1. V trimming: 3 bases; J trimming: 3 bases; junction bases outside the gene matches: 3. The germline V gene has CDR1 LNHDA and CDR2 SQIVND (reference sequence). CDR3 length: 14 residues. The CDR3 loop reads CASSMTDRGYEQYF. CDR3 bases: TGTGCCAGTAGTATGACGGACAGGGGCTACGAGCAGTACTTC.

The rearrangement uses TRBV29-1 and TRBJ1-2; no definite D call. This CDR3 has 12 residues. Per germline, CDR1 SQVTM and CDR2 ANQGSEA. Trimming shortened V by 7 bases and J by 4 bases, and 13 bases separated the two germline ends. The CDR3 sequence is CSAPGRPYGYTF. CDR3 nucleotides: TGCAGCGCACCCGGCCGTCCCTATGGCTACACCTTC.